This entry lists 8 T cell receptor beta chains sequenced from one sample in a study of T cell responses to AZD1222 COVID-19 vaccine. Measured with immunoSEQ multiplex PCR; TCRdb has only the in-frame clones, and not every one. This table has some 170,000 clones, roughly 91% appearing once. The source was peripheral blood, collected 28 days after the second dose of the MenACWY control vaccine. These receptors originate from an adult who received the MenACWY meningococcal vaccine as a control.

The chain joins TRBV5-5 to TRBJ1-5; the D is unclear. The CDR3 has 15 amino acids. Germline assignment: CDR1 SGHKS and CDR2 YYEKEE (reference sequence). Trimming took off 1 base at V and 4 bases at J, with 12 bases between the two ends. CDR3 DNA sequence: TGTGCCAGCAGCTTGTTCCCCGACGGGAATCAGCCCCAGCATTTT. Protein sequence: CASSLFPDGNQPQHF.

The chain joins TRBV30 to TRBJ1-6; D is uncertain. The germline CDR1 and CDR2 sequences are GTSNPN and SVGIG (reference sequence). The CDR3 consists of 15 residues. V lost 2 bases and J 1 base, leaving 9 bases between the germline ends. The CDR3 DNA sequence: TGTGCCTGGAGTACGCGGGGATCCTATAATTCACCCCTCCACTTT. Translating gives CAWSTRGSYNSPLHF.

V is TRBV19 and J is TRBJ2-1; D uncertain. Germline V CDR1 and CDR2: LNHDA, SQIVND (reference sequence). The CDR3 consists of 15 residues. V dropped 5 bases and J dropped 1 base, with 12 bases sitting between them. The CDR3 DNA reads TGTGCCAGTAGTCTTTCAGCCACTTCCTACAATGAGCAGTTCTTC. As protein: CASSLSATSYNEQFF.

The V call is TRBV19, the J call TRBJ2-7, with D hard to call. Germline CDR1 is LNHDA and CDR2 is SQIVND (reference sequence). V gave up 1 base and J gave up 0 bases, with 4 bases separating them. CDR3 size: 13 residues. The CDR3 DNA is TGTGCCAGTAGTATAGGTATCTCCTACGAGCAGTACTTC. It encodes CASSIGISYEQYF. The full variable domain, with the rest looked up from reference TRBV19 and TRBJ2-7, is DGGITQSPKYLFRKEGQNVTLSCEQNLNHDAMYWYRQDPGQGLRLIYYSQIVNDFQKGDIAEGYSVSREKKESFPLTVTSAQKNPTAFYLCASSIGISYEQYFGPGTRLTVT.

CDR3 region: CASSKVGETGATTNEKLFF. CDR3 in DNA: TGTGCCAGCAGCAAAGTGGGCGAGACAGGGGCAACAACTAATGAAAAACTGTTTTTT. J is TRBJ1-4 and V is TRBV21-1; TRBD1, the table's D call, lacks a check against the DNA. TRBV21-1 is designated a pseudogene. The CDR3 covers 19 residues.

The gene calls are TRBV7-9 and TRBJ1-1; D remains ambiguous. Germline V gives CDR1 SEHNR, CDR2 FQNEAQ (reference sequence). Trimming took 1 base from V and 7 from J, leaving 13 bases between them. The CDR3 extends over 14 amino acids. The CDR3: CASSLGLSSVEAFF. The CDR3 nucleotides read TGTGCCAGCAGCTTAGGGTTGAGTAGCGTTGAAGCTTTCTTT.

The chain employs TRBV11-2 and TRBJ1-3; no clear D. This CDR3 is built from 13 residues. V lost 0 bases and J lost 2, with 2 bases in between. Per the germline V gene, CDR1 is SGHAT and CDR2 is FQNNGV. Here the CDR3 reads CASSLEPGNTIYF. In nucleotides, the CDR3 is TGTGCCAGCAGCTTAGAACCTGGAAACACCATATATTTT.

The chain is built from TRBV6-6 and TRBJ1-2; 9 bases line up with TRBD1. Germline trimming cut 4 bases from V and 6 bases from J; bases unmatched to any gene: 3. The CDR3 length is 13 residues. Germline CDR1 reads MNHNY; CDR2 reads SVGAGI (reference sequence). The CDR3 DNA follows: TGTGCCAGCAGTTCGGGACAGGGTGATGGCTACACCTTC. This encodes CASSSGQGDGYTF.